A single sample gave rise to the 23 T cell receptor beta chains below, sequenced in a study of blood T cell repertoires in COVID-19. Data came from immunoSEQ multiplex PCR; TCRdb stores just in-frame clones and leaves some out. The table lists about 180,000 clones, approximately 78% of them singletons. The material sequenced was peripheral blood. The receptors stem from an elderly woman with COVID-19, enrolled during active disease.

J is TRBJ1-2 and V is TRBV12-5; 8 positions agree with TRBD1. The junction had 9 bases not matched to a gene; V was cut back by 3 bases and J by 3 bases. Germline CDR1 is LGHNT and CDR2 is FRNRAP. This CDR3 contains 16 residues. This chain's CDR3 is CASGFGNRGGDYGYTF. The DNA of the CDR3 is TGTGCTAGTGGTTTTGGGAACAGGGGGGGTGACTATGGCTACACCTTC.

This chain uses TRBV13 with TRBJ2-1; 8 bases match TRBD2. The trim removed 3 bases at V and 7 bases at J, leaving 11 bases unmatched. Germline V gene lookup returns CDR1 PRHDT and CDR2 FYEKMQ (reference sequence). The CDR3 runs 16 residues. The CDR3 coding sequence is TGTGCCAGCAGCTTTTATGCCGGGGGGGCCGATAATGAGCAGTTCTTC. It specifies CASSFYAGGADNEQFF.

The genes are TRBV18 and TRBJ2-4; D perhaps matches TRBD2 (6 bases). Trimming pared 6 bases from V and 0 bases from J, leaving 12 bases between. Germline V CDR1 and CDR2: KGHSH, LQKENI. This CDR3 has 15 amino acids. This CDR3 is CASSGAGSAKNIQYF. In DNA form, the CDR3 reads TGTGCCAGCTCTGGTGCGGGGTCAGCCAAAAACATTCAGTACTTC.

The table lists this clone with a count of one. This chain uses TRBV6-1 with TRBJ2-3, with 9 bases that match TRBD2. Germline V gene data show CDR1 as MNHNS and CDR2 as SASEGT. V dropped 3 bases and J dropped 6; count of bases not matched to a gene: 4. The CDR3 spans 14 residues. CDR3 amino acids: CASSDLAGKDTQYF. The CDR3 DNA reads TGTGCCAGCAGTGACCTAGCGGGGAAGGATACGCAGTATTTT.

This clone came up a few times. The genes are TRBV6-1 and TRBJ1-2; D perhaps matches TRBD1 (5 bases). Deletions cut 1 base from V and 5 bases from J, with 17 bases between. The CDR3 is 16 amino acids. CDR1 is MNHNS, CDR2 SASEGT, per germline. The CDR3 coding sequence is TGTGCCAGCAGTGAAGGGAAGGGGCAGGTCGCTTATGGCTACACCTTC. Translated, it gives CASSEGKGQVAYGYTF.

The sample holds many counts of this clone. The chain recombines TRBV4-1 with TRBJ1-1; D is perhaps TRBD1 (6 bases). CDR1 is MGHRA and CDR2 is YSYEKL in the germline V gene. V was cut by 0 bases and J by 5 bases, with 25 bases left in between. The CDR3 is 19 residues long. The CDR3 bases are TGCGCCAGCAGCCAAGATCTCTTTGGGCTAGGAGCAAGGGGGACTGAAGCTTTCTTT. Translating gives CASSQDLFGLGARGTEAFF.

This chain connects TRBV5-1 to TRBJ1-1; D not resolved. CDR3 length: 13 amino acids. Germline V gene sequence: CDR1 SGHRS, CDR2 YFSETQ. Trimming took 2 bases from V and 2 from J, leaving 7 bases between them. In DNA, the CDR3 is TGCGCCAGCAGCTTTCGACATAACACTGAAGCTTTCTTT. This translates into CASSFRHNTEAFF.

This chain links TRBV5-4 with TRBJ2-5, with 7 bases identical to TRBD2. Germline values: CDR1 SGHNT, CDR2 YYREEE (reference sequence). CDR3 length: 16 amino acids. V was pared by 4 bases and J by 2 bases, with 11 bases of the junction left unmatched. The CDR3 sequence is CASSPAGAGTQETQYF. The CDR3 DNA follows: TGTGCCAGCAGCCCGGCGGGAGCGGGGACTCAAGAGACCCAGTACTTC.

The chain links TRBV19 to TRBJ1-1, with a weak D call TRBD1 (6 bases). The CDR3 is made up of 14 amino acids. The germline V gene has CDR1 LNHDA and CDR2 SQIVND (reference sequence). The V gene lost 3 bases and the J gene lost 5 bases, with 13 bases spanning the gap. The DNA for the CDR3 is TGTGCCAGTAGTATCAGGGACACATGGACTGAAGCTTTCTTT. Its protein is CASSIRDTWTEAFF.

This clone was seen more than once but under ten times. The V call is TRBV7-3, the J call TRBJ2-2; D not resolved. Germline values: CDR1 SGHTA, CDR2 FQGTGA. Between the trimmed V and J ends, which lost 2 bases and 12 bases, there was a span of 13 bases. The CDR3 spans 13 residues. The CDR3 is CASSLGPQLKLFF. The CDR3 nucleotides are TGTGCCAGCAGCTTAGGTCCCCAACTTAAGCTGTTTTTT.

This chain uses TRBV5-1 with TRBJ1-1; D is unresolved. Germline V gene lookup returns CDR1 SGHRS and CDR2 YFSETQ. CDR3 length: 15 amino acids. V lost 3 bases to trimming and J lost 3 bases, with 15 bases between them. CDR3 DNA: TGCGCCAGCAGCTCGGGTCCGTCGGGGTACACTGAAGCTTTCTTT. It specifies CASSSGPSGYTEAFF.

The chain couples TRBV6-5 to TRBJ2-7; 9 bases are shared with TRBD2. Germline trimming cut 0 bases from V and 3 bases from J; bases unmatched to any gene: 6. CDR3 length: 16 residues. CDR1 and CDR2 from the germline V gene are MNHEY and SVGAGI. The CDR3 nucleotides are TGTGCCAGCAGTTACTCGATCGCGGGAGGGAACTACGAGCAGTACTTC. Amino acid sequence: CASSYSIAGGNYEQYF.

A few counts support this clone. The V gene is TRBV6-2 or TRBV6-3, the J gene TRBJ2-7; TRBD2 aligns across 9 bases. Germline V CDR1 and CDR2: MNHEY, SVGEGT. The ends lost 4 bases at V and 0 bases at J; junction bases unmatched: 4. This CDR3 is 15 amino acids long. The chain's CDR3 is CASSFRLAASYEQYF. As DNA, the CDR3 is TGTGCCAGCAGTTTCAGACTAGCGGCCTCCTACGAGCAGTACTTC.

This chain connects TRBV7-9 to TRBJ2-7; the match to TRBD2 covers 8 bases. V shed 3 bases, J shed 3 bases, and the junction held 7 bases outside the gene matches. The germline CDR1 and CDR2 sequences are SEHNR and FQNEAQ (reference sequence). The length of the CDR3 is 15 residues. CDR3 sequence (DNA): TGTGCCAGCAGCTTTGGCGGGGGGACAATCTACGAGCAGTACTTC. Amino acid sequence: CASSFGGGTIYEQYF.

The chain couples TRBV2 to TRBJ2-1; no definite D call. The V and J ends lost 6 bases and 0 bases respectively, with 12 bases between them. The germline V gene has CDR1 SNHLY and CDR2 FYNNEI. This CDR3 region has 15 residues. The CDR3 here is CASRLEWSSYNEQFF. CDR3 sequence (DNA): TGTGCCAGCAGGTTGGAGTGGAGCTCCTACAATGAGCAGTTCTTC. The entire variable domain, with the rest obtained from reference TRBV2 and TRBJ2-1, is as follows: EPEVTQTPSHQVTQMGQEVILRCVPISNHLYFYWYRQILGQKVEFLVSFYNNEISEKSEIFDDQFSVERPDGSNFTLKIRSTKLEDSAMYFCASRLEWSSYNEQFFGPGTRLTVL.

Only one count was recorded for this clone. J is TRBJ2-7 and V is TRBV7-2; D gene ambiguous. Germline CDR1 and CDR2: SGHTA and FQGNSA. With 5 bases removed from V and 3 bases from J, the gap between germline ends came to 5 bases. This CDR3 region has 11 residues. The CDR3 DNA sequence: TGTGCCAGCAGCCCTAACTACGAGCAGTACTTC. Encoded protein: CASSPNYEQYF.

This chain joins TRBV30 and TRBJ1-3; TRBD1 matches 7 bases. The germline gives CDR1 GTSNPN, CDR2 SVGIG (reference sequence). This CDR3 is 16 amino acids long. V lost 3 bases to trimming and J lost 4 bases; unmatched junction nucleotides: 12. CDR3 sequence (DNA): TGTGCCTGGAGGCAGAGGGGGCGATTGTCCGGAAACACCATATATTTT. This gives the protein CAWRQRGRLSGNTIYF.

This sequence joins TRBV9 and TRBJ1-2; TRBD1 might be the D (6 bases). In germline, CDR1 is SGDLS, CDR2 YYNGEE. V lost 4 bases, J lost 8 bases, and 18 bases lay in between. The CDR3 has 14 residues. The CDR3 loop reads CASSRSGGVEGYTF. The CDR3 nucleotides read TGTGCCAGCAGCCGATCGGGGGGCGTTGAGGGCTACACCTTC.

This chain connects TRBV27 to TRBJ1-1, with TRBD1 matching over 10 bases. Germline V gene sequence: CDR1 MNHEY, CDR2 SMNVEV (reference sequence). Trimming cost V 6 bases and J 5 bases; bases outside gene matches: 9. The CDR3 covers 15 residues. CDR3 bases: TGTGCCAGCAGAGGCCTCGGACAGGGGGTAACTGAAGCTTTCTTT. This translates into CASRGLGQGVTEAFF.

The genes are TRBV7-3 and TRBJ2-2; D may be TRBD1 (5 bases). The CDR3 loop spans 16 amino acids. V lost 5 bases, J lost 4 bases, and 17 bases lay in between. Germline loops: CDR1 SGHTA, CDR2 FQGTGA. The CDR3 is CASSLGALSGTGELFF. Written as DNA, the CDR3 is TGTGCCAGCAGCCTAGGGGCACTTTCTGGCACCGGGGAGCTGTTTTTT.

Turning to this clone: Its ends do not fully match the called genes, so a read error is possible. The chain links TRBV7-7 to TRBJ2-3; D gene uncertain. The CDR3 consists of 15 residues. CDR1 is SSHAT and CDR2 is FNYEAQ in the germline V gene (reference sequence). CDR3 amino acids: CASSLSADRTDTQYF. As DNA, the CDR3 is TGTGCTAGCAGCTTATCTGCGGATCGCACAGATACGCAGTATTTT.

V is TRBV4-1 and J is TRBJ1-2; TRBD1 is a possible D gene (6 bases). The ends were cut back, 1 base at V and 3 bases at J, with 6 bases in the middle. Germline V gene data show CDR1 as MGHRA and CDR2 as YSYEKL. CDR3 size: 13 residues. CDR3 sequence reads: CASSQGQDYGYTF. In nucleotides, the CDR3 is TGCGCCAGCAGCCAAGGACAGGACTATGGCTACACCTTC.

The CDR3 loop is CASEGLAGDKSYEQYF. CDR3 DNA: TGTGCCAGCGAGGGACTAGCGGGGGATAAGTCCTACGAGCAGTACTTC. The rearrangement uses TRBV2 and TRBJ2-7; 14 nucleotides match TRBD2. The germline gives CDR1 SNHLY, CDR2 FYNNEI. The V segment lost 8 bases and the J segment 1 base; nucleotides outside the gene matches: 7. The CDR3 spans 16 residues.